Sequencing of this TCR beta chain was carried out in a study of cytomegalovirus exposure and HLA in healthy donors. This clone was observed once. Its specificity is unknown. After removal of 8 bases from V and 5 bases from J, the junction contained 11 bases not matched to a gene. Germline V CDR1 and CDR2: MDHEN, SYDVKM. The CDR3 spans 14 residues. Researchers ran the PCR with 60 Vbeta and 13 Jbeta primers. Sequenced by immunoSEQ multiplex PCR; TCRdb stores in-frame clones only, minus some. The sample records 150,000 to 160,000 clones, more than 60% being singletons. Overall study results and limits: Across HLA loci, a later analysis found differing TCR association rates, with DRB1 most and HLA-C fewest. What was likely a sequencing artifact was a cluster of highly shared sequence variants. Rare TCR sequences predominated, though certain public TCRs were found in many donors.

The sequenced sample consisted of PBMCs. V usage is TRBV28 and J usage is TRBJ1-1; 7 positions match TRBD1. This sequence was found in a woman aged 40 to 50 in good health and CMV-seronegative. The CDR3 loop reads CASYLTGSRTEAFF. CDR3 coding DNA: TGTGCCAGCTATTTGACAGGGTCCCGTACTGAAGCTTTCTTT.